A selection of T cell receptor beta chains follows, all from one sample in a study of T-cell reconstitution after alpha-beta-depleted transplantation in children. TCRdb independently ran MiXCR on the PCR reads; one entry per CDR3 protein. The sample contains about 590,000 distinct CDR3 sequences, 13% of which appear only once. The sample was PBMCs, mostly from graft donor cells, taken 360 days after TCRalphabeta/CD19-depleted stem cell transplant. The source of these receptors is a male patient aged 10 to 17 who had a stem cell transplant for acute myeloid leukemia, so the T cells may come from the graft donor. Both conserved end residues are part of each CDR3. Fields, in order: CDR3 length, V gene, J gene, CDR3 protein.

13	TRBV29-1	TRBJ1-2	CSVPSFFLYGYTF
16	TRBV7-9	TRBJ2-1	CASSPLAGAFYNEQFF
12	TRBV20-1	TRBJ2-7	CSVGGGGYEQYF
15	TRBV21-1	TRBJ1-1	CASSKEGRRGSEAFF
14	TRBV7-9	TRBJ2-1	CASSLADRGNEQFF
13	TRBV7-2	TRBJ2-4	CASSSRLGTHVYF
14	TRBV10-3	TRBJ1-4	CAIGSRGQNEKLFF
15	TRBV7-3	TRBJ2-1	CASSLGRIFNNEQFF
13	TRBV15	TRBJ1-1	CATSRPQAPEAFF
15	TRBV28	TRBJ2-1	CASSLDGLAGGLGFF
13	TRBV6-2/TRBV6-3	TRBJ2-1	CASSYALVAGKFF
16	TRBV5-1	TRBJ2-7	CASRSGLAGGPYEQYF
14	TRBV27	TRBJ2-1	CASSLPPPQSEQFF
13	TRBV25-1	TRBJ2-1	CASRIAGENEQFF
16	TRBV6-2/TRBV6-3	TRBJ2-7	CASSYSKVAGAYEQYF
14	TRBV5-1	TRBJ2-7	CASSPAGSSGEQYF
14	TRBV15	TRBJ2-2	CATSRGSATGELFF
15	TRBV6-1	TRBJ2-1	CASSVTGSSYNEQFF
16	TRBV20-1	TRBJ2-5	CSARWGGSLTGETQYF
15	TRBV10-3	TRBJ2-1	CAISAPSGRMNEQFF
16	TRBV12-3/TRBV12-4	TRBJ2-1	CASIPQGLAGYNEQFF
16	TRBV10-3	TRBJ2-1	CAISGGLAGVQNEQFF
16	TRBV9	TRBJ2-1	CASSSGAGAPFNEQFF
17	TRBV2	TRBJ2-1	CASTKGRRGVSYNEQFF
12	TRBV24-1	TRBJ2-1	CATSDGGRSEFF
14	TRBV7-9	TRBJ2-7	CASSLEVAPYEQYF
13	TRBV20-1	TRBJ2-1	CSAPLAGGNEQFF
14	TRBV30	TRBJ2-1	CAWRRPSSYNEQFF
17	TRBV25-1	TRBJ2-3	CASSLRGRGDSTDTQYF
15	TRBV4-2	TRBJ2-1	CASSQDSWLAPEQFF
16	TRBV7-2	TRBJ2-7	CASSLAVTGPPLEQYF
16	TRBV7-2	TRBJ2-5	CASSLAATYRGETQYF
13	TRBV12-3/TRBV12-4	TRBJ1-2	CASSLDRTYGYTF
13	TRBV29-1	TRBJ2-1	CSVESAGGGEQFF
16	TRBV20-1	TRBJ2-7	CSAGAWTYEPLYEQYF
16	TRBV6-2/TRBV6-3	TRBJ2-3	CASSSWTGLLTDTQYF
13	TRBV24-1	TRBJ2-5	CATSDRTWETQYF
15	TRBV27	TRBJ2-7	CASSWTAPPGYEQYF
16	TRBV28	TRBJ2-3	CASRDGTDYSTDTQYF
13	TRBV29-1	TRBJ2-7	CSVLGLGNYEQYF